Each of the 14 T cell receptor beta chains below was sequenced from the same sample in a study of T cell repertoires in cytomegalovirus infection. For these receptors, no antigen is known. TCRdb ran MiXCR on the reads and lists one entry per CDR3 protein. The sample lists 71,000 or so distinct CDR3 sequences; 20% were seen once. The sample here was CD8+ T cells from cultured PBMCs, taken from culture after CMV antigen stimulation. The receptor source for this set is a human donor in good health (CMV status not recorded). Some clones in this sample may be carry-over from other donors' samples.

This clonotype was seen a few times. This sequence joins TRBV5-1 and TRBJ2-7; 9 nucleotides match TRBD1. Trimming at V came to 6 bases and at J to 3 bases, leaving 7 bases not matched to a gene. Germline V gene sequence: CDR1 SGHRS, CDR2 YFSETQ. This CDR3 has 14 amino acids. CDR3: CASTSGTGIYEQYF. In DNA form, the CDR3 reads TGCGCCAGCACTTCCGGGACAGGGATCTACGAGCAGTACTTC.

CDR3 DNA sequence: TGTGCCAGCAGTTATCATCCCGGGGAGCTGTTTTTT. Residues: CASSYHPGELFF. The chain recombines TRBV6-1 with TRBJ2-2; D uncertain. This CDR3 is built from 12 residues. Deletions cut 5 bases from V and 6 bases from J, with 7 bases between. In germline, CDR1 is MNHNS, CDR2 SASEGT.

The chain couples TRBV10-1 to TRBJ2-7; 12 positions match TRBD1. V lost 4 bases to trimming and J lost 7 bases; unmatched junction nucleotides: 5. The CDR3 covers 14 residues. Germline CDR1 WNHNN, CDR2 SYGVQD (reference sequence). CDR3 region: CASSGGTGGGEQYF. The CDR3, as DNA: TGCGCCAGCAGTGGGGGGACAGGGGGCGGTGAGCAGTACTTC.

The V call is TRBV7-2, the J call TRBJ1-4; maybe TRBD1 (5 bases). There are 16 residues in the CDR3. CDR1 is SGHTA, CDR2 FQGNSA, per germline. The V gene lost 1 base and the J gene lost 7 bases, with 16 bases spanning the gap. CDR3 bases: TGTGCCAGCAGCTTAGTCCCGGTGGGGGGAAGTGAAAAACTGTTTTTT. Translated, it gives CASSLVPVGGSEKLFF.

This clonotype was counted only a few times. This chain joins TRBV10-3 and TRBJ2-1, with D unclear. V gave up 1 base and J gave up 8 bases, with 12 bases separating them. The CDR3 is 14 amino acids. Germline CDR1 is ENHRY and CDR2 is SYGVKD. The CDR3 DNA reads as TGTGCCATCAGTGAGTTGGACCCTGAAGATGAGCAGTTCTTC. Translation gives CAISELDPEDEQFF.

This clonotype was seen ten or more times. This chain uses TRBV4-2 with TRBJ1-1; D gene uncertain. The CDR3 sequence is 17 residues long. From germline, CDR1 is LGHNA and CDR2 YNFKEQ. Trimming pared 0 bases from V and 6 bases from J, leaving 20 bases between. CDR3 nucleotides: TGTGCCAGCAGCCAAGAACCCCCTCCAGCAGGAGTCTCTGAAGCTTTCTTT. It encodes CASSQEPPPAGVSEAFF.

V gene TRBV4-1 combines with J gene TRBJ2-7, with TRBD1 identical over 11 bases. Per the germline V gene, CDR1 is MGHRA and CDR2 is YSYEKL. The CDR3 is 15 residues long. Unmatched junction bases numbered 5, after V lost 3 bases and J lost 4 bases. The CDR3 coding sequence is TGCGCCAGCAGCCAGAAGGACAGGGGGCTGTACGAGCAGTACTTC. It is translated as CASSQKDRGLYEQYF.

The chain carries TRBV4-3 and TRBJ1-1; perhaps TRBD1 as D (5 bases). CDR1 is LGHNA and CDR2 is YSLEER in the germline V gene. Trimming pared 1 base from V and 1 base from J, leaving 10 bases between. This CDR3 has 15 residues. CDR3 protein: CASSQVDKWNTEAFF. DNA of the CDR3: TGCGCCAGCAGCCAAGTGGACAAGTGGAACACTGAAGCTTTCTTT.

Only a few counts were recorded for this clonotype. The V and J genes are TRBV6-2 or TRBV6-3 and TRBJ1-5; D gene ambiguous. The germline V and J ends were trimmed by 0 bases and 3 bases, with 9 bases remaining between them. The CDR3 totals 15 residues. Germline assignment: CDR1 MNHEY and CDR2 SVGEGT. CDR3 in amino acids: CASSYSKLNNQPQHF. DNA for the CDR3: TGTGCCAGCAGTTACTCGAAATTAAACAATCAGCCCCAGCATTTT.

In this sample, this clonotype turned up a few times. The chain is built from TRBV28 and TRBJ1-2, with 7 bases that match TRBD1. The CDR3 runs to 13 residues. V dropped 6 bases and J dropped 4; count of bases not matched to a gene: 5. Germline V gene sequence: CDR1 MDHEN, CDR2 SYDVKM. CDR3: CASSQDRFYGYTF. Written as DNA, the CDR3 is TGTGCCAGCAGCCAGGACAGGTTCTATGGCTACACCTTC.

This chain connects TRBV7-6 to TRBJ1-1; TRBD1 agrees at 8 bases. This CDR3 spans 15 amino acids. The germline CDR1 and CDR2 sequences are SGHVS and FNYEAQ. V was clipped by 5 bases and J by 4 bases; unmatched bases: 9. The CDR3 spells CASSPRTGTSTEAFF. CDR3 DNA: TGTGCCAGCAGCCCTCGGACAGGGACGAGCACTGAAGCTTTCTTT.

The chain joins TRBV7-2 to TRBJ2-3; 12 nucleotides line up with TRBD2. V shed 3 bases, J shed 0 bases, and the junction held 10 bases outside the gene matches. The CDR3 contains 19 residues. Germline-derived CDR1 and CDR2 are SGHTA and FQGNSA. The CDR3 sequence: CASSLRLAGAGVSTDTQYF. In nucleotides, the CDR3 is TGTGCCAGCAGCTTGAGACTAGCGGGGGCCGGAGTTAGCACAGATACGCAGTATTTT.

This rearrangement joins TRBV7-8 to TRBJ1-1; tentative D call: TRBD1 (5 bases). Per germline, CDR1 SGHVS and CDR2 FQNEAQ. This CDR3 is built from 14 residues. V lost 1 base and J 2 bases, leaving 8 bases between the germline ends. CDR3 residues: CASSLDWGNTEAFF. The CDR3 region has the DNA TGTGCCAGCAGCTTAGATTGGGGCAACACTGAAGCTTTCTTT.

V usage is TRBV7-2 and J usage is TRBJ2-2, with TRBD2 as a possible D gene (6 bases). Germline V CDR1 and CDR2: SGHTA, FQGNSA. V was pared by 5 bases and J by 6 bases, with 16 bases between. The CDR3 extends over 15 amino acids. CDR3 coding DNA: TGTGCCAGCAGCACGACCACCTGGGGGGCCGGGGAGCTGTTTTTT. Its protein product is CASSTTTWGAGELFF.